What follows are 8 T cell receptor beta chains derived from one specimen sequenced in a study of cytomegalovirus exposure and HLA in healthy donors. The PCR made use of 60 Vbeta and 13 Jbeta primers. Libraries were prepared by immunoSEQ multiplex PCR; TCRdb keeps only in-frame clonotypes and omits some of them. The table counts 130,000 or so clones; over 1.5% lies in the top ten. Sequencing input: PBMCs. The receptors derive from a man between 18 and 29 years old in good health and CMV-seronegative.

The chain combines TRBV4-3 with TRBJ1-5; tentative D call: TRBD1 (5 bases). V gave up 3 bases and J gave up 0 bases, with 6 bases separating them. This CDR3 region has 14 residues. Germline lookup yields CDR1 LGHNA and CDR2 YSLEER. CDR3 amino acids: CASSQDTSNQPQHF. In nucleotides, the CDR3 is TGCGCCAGCAGCCAGGACACTAGCAATCAGCCCCAGCATTTT.

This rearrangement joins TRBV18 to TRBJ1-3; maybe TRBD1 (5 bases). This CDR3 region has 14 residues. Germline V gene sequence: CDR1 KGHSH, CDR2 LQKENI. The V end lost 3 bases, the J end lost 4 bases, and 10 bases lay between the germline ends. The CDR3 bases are TGTGCCAGCTCACCCTCGACAGACGGAAACACCATATATTTT. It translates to CASSPSTDGNTIYF.

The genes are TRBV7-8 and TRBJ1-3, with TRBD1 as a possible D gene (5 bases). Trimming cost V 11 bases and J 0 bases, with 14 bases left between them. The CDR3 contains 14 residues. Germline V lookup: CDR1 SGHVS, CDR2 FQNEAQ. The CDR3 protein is CASIQDTSGNTIYF. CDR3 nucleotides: TGTGCCTCAATCCAGGACACCTCTGGAAACACCATATATTTT.

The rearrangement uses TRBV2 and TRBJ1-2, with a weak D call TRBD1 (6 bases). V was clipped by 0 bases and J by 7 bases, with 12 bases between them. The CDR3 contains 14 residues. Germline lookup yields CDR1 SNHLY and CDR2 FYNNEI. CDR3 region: CASSEANRAIGYTF. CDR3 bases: TGTGCCAGCAGTGAAGCTAACAGGGCAATTGGCTACACCTTC.

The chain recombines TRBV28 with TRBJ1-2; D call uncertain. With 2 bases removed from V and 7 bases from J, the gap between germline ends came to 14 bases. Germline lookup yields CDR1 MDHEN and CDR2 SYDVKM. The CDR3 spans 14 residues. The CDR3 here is CASSLIDLLSGYTF. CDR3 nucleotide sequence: TGTGCCAGCAGTTTAATCGATCTCCTCAGTGGCTACACCTTC.

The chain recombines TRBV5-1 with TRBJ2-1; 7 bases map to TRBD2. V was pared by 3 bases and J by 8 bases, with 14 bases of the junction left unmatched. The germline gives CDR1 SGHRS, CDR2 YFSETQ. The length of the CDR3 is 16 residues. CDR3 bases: TGCGCCAGCAGCTGGGGGGGAGACCCAATGGGCGATGAGCAGTTCTTC. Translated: CASSWGGDPMGDEQFF.

CDR3 DNA sequence: TGCAGCGTTGAAGACCCAGGGGGCTCCTACGAGCAGTACTTC. Protein product: CSVEDPGGSYEQYF. The chain is built from TRBV29-1 and TRBJ2-7; 7 nucleotides agree with TRBD1. Trimming removed 0 bases from V and 0 bases from J; junction bases left unmatched: 2. CDR3 length: 14 residues. Germline V gene lookup returns CDR1 SQVTM and CDR2 ANQGSEA.

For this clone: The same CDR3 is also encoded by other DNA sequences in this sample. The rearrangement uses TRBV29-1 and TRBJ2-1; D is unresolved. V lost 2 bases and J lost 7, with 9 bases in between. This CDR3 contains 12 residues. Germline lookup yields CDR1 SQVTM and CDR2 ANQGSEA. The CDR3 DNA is TGCAGCGTTGAAAGCCGTTGGAATGAGCAGTTCTTC. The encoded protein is CSVESRWNEQFF.